The entry that follows covers one TCR beta chain sequence. Its antigen is unidentified. The entry originates in a study of T-cell memory formation after mild COVID-19. Study observations and caveats: CD4/CD8 balance characterized clones contracting day 15 to 85, and CD4+ skew characterized later expanders. Pre-infection memory contained some responding clones, which suggested that cross-reactive memory had joined.

MiXCR, applied by TCRdb to the 5' RACE reads, yields one record per CDR3 protein. This table has 550,000 to 650,000 distinct CDR3 sequences, roughly 17% appearing once. CDR1 is SNHLY and CDR2 is FYNNEI in the germline V gene. The CDR3 length is 13 residues. The ends were cut back, 4 bases at V and 6 bases at J, with 12 bases in the middle. Sequencing input: PBMCs or a T cell subset sorted from them (not recorded which). This chain links TRBV2 with TRBJ1-1; the D is unclear. This receptor was obtained from an adult woman who had mild COVID-19 (a few samples of this study predate the infection). Cell type and time point are not known. The CDR3 bases are TGTGCCAGCAGTGCGGCTACTCAGGCTGAAGCTTTCTTT. It encodes CASSAATQAEAFF.